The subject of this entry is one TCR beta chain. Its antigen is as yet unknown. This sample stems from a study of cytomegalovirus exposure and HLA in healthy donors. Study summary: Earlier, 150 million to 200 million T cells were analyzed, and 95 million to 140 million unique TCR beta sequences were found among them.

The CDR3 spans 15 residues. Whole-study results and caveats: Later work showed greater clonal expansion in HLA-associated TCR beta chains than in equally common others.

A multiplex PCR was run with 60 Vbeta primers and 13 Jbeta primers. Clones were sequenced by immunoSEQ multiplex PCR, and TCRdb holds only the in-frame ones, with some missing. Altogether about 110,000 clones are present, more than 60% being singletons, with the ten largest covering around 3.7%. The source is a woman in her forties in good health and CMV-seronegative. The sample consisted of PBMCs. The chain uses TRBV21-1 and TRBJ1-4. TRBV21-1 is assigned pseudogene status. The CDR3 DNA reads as TGTGCCAGCATACGAACCGGGACTGAAAATGAAAAACTGTTTTTT. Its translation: CASIRTGTENEKLFF.